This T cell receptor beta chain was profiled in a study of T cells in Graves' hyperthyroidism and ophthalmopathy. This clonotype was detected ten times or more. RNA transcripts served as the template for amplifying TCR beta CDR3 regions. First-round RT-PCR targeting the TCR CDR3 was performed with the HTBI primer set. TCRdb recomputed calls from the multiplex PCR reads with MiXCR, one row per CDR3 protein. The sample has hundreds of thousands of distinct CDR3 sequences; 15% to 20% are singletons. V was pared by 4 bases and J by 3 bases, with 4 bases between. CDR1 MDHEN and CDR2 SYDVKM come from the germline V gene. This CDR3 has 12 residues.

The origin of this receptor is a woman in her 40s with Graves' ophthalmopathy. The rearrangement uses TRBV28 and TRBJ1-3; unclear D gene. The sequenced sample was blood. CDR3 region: CASSSGGNTIYF. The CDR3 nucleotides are TGTGCCAGCAGTTCAGGTGGAAACACCATATATTTT.